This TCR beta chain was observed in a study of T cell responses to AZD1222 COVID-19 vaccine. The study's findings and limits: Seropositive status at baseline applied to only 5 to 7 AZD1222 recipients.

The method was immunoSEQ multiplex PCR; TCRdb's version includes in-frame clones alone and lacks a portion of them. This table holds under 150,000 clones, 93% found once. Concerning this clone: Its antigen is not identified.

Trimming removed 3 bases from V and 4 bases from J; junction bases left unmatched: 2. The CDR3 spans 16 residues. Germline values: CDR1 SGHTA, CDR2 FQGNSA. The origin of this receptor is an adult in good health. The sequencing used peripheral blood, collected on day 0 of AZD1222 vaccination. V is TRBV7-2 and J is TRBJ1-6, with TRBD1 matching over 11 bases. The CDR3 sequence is CASSFGDRGYNSPLHF. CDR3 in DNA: TGTGCCAGCAGCTTCGGGGACAGGGGGTATAATTCACCCCTCCACTTT.